Below, 16 T cell receptor beta chains from the same sample are listed, as sequenced in a study of cytomegalovirus exposure and HLA in healthy donors. The PCR was carried out with 60 Vbeta primers and 13 Jbeta primers. Repertoires were generated with immunoSEQ multiplex PCR, while TCRdb's copy carries only in-frame clones and drops some. The repertoire has more than 85,000 clones, around a tenth of them found once; the top ten carry 5.1%. The sequencing input was PBMCs. Receptors originate from a man aged 50 or older in good health and CMV-seropositive.

The chain employs TRBV7-8 and TRBJ2-5, with 8 bases lining up with TRBD2. The CDR3 consists of 15 residues. Germline CDR1 SGHVS, CDR2 FQNEAQ. V trimming: 4 bases; J trimming: 4 bases; junction bases outside the gene matches: 8. CDR3 sequence (DNA): TGTGCCAGCAGCTCACAAACGGGACTAGTAGAGACCCAGTACTTC. Amino acid sequence: CASSSQTGLVETQYF.

The CDR3 region is CASSSPEGEQFF. The CDR3 DNA reads TGTGCCAGCAGCTCACCGGAGGGTGAGCAGTTCTTC. The chain has TRBV11-2 and TRBJ2-1; D is possibly TRBD2 (6 bases). This CDR3 contains 12 residues. V gave up 4 bases and J gave up 9 bases, with 10 bases separating them. The germline V gene encodes CDR1 SGHAT and CDR2 FQNNGV.

The rearrangement uses TRBV27 and TRBJ2-7, with 9 bases matching TRBD2. CDR3 length equals 13 residues. V dropped 2 bases and J dropped 4; count of bases not matched to a gene: 0. Germline V gene sequence: CDR1 MNHEY, CDR2 SMNVEV (reference sequence). CDR3 loop: CASSLLAGYEQYF. CDR3 DNA: TGTGCCAGCAGTTTACTAGCGGGGTACGAGCAGTACTTC.

V usage is TRBV9 and J usage is TRBJ2-7; possible D gene TRBD2, 6 bases. Germline V gene sequence: CDR1 SGDLS, CDR2 YYNGEE. The CDR3 extends over 15 amino acids. V lost 0 bases and J 0 bases, leaving 10 bases between the germline ends. The CDR3 loop is CASSVGTTGSYEQYF. For the CDR3, the DNA is TGTGCCAGCAGCGTAGGGACTACTGGCTCCTACGAGCAGTACTTC.

This chain connects TRBV28 to TRBJ2-5; D perhaps matches TRBD2 (6 bases). CDR1 and CDR2 (germline): MDHEN, SYDVKM. The CDR3 has 14 amino acids. With 7 bases removed from V and 4 bases from J, the gap between germline ends came to 16 bases. CDR3 protein: CASNQWVGGETQYF. In nucleotides, the CDR3 is TGTGCCAGCAACCAATGGGTGGGGGGAGAGACCCAGTACTTC.

J is TRBJ2-3 and V is TRBV27; 8 bases fit TRBD1. After removal of 1 base from V and 5 bases from J, the junction contained 5 bases not matched to a gene. CDR3 length: 15 residues. Germline V gene data show CDR1 as MNHEY and CDR2 as SMNVEV (reference sequence). The CDR3 DNA reads TGTGCCAGCAGTTTATTTCCAGGGGGCAGAGATACGCAGTATTTT. It translates to CASSLFPGGRDTQYF.

J is TRBJ2-7 and V is TRBV7-9, with TRBD1 matching over 7 bases. Germline V gene lookup returns CDR1 SEHNR and CDR2 FQNEAQ (reference sequence). The V segment lost 1 base and the J segment 2 bases; nucleotides outside the gene matches: 8. The CDR3 covers 16 residues. This CDR3 reads CASSLGTGYKTYEQYF. The CDR3 DNA is TGTGCCAGCAGCTTAGGGACAGGCTATAAGACCTACGAGCAGTACTTC.

Concerning this clone: Other DNA sequences within the sample encode an identical CDR3. The chain employs TRBV20-1 and TRBJ2-7; D is undetermined. CDR3 size: 11 residues. V was pared by 4 bases and J by 3 bases, with 7 bases between. Germline V gives CDR1 DFQATT, CDR2 SNEGSKA (reference sequence). The DNA for the CDR3 is TGCAGTGCTAATCGCGGCTACGAGCAGTACTTC. As protein: CSANRGYEQYF.

This clone appeared a few times. The chain recombines TRBV5-1 with TRBJ2-7; 9 bases map to TRBD1. The V gene's germline CDR1 is SGHRS and CDR2 YFSETQ. The CDR3 sequence is 14 residues long. The J segment lost 2 bases and the V segment lost 2 bases, leaving 2 bases of the junction unmatched. This CDR3 reads CASSLQGAPYEQYF. CDR3 DNA sequence: TGCGCCAGCAGCTTACAGGGGGCCCCCTACGAGCAGTACTTC.

The sample holds a few counts of this clone. J is TRBJ1-2 and V is TRBV4-1; 7 positions agree with TRBD1. The length of the CDR3 is 18 residues. With V trimmed by 1 base and J by 5 bases, 16 bases remained unmatched. Germline-derived CDR1 and CDR2 are MGHRA and YSYEKL. This CDR3 reads CASSQVWARFGTEYGYTF. The CDR3 nucleotides are TGCGCCAGCAGCCAAGTGTGGGCGAGGTTTGGGACAGAATATGGCTACACCTTC.

The rearrangement joins TRBV7-8 to TRBJ2-1; D unclear. V shed 7 bases and J shed 3 bases, with 10 bases lying between them. CDR1 SGHVS and CDR2 FQNEAQ come from the germline V gene. The CDR3 runs to 13 residues. The CDR3 reads CASTEDYYNEQFF. The CDR3 DNA follows: TGTGCCAGCACAGAGGATTACTACAATGAGCAGTTCTTC.

The chain is built from TRBV5-4 and TRBJ1-1, with 8 bases matching TRBD1. CDR1 and CDR2 from the germline V gene are SGHNT and YYREEE (reference sequence). The CDR3 has 15 residues. Trimming at V came to 9 bases and at J to 1 base, leaving 11 bases not matched to a gene. The CDR3 DNA sequence: TGTGCCACAAAGAGGACAGGGTTTCAGAACACTGAAGCTTTCTTT. Translation: CATKRTGFQNTEAFF.

DNA for the CDR3: TGTGCCAGCAGTAGCGGGGACTCCTACAATGAGCAGTTCTTC. Amino acids: CASSSGDSYNEQFF. The J gene is TRBJ2-1, the V gene TRBV6-4, with TRBD2 matching 7 bases. Trimming took 5 bases from V and 0 from J; bases not matched to a gene: 1. This CDR3 region has 14 residues. Germline V gene data show CDR1 as MRHNA and CDR2 as SNTAGT.

This clone came up a few times. CDR3 sequence reads: CASSPLNYGYTF. In nucleotides, the CDR3 is TGTGCCAGCAGTCCGTTGAACTATGGCTACACCTTC. The rearrangement joins TRBV9 to TRBJ1-2; no reliable D call. CDR1 is SGDLS and CDR2 is YYNGEE in the germline V gene. The CDR3 contains 12 residues. V was cut by 5 bases and J by 2 bases, with 7 bases left in between.

The V call is TRBV2, the J call TRBJ1-1; tentative D call: TRBD1 (6 bases). The CDR3 covers 14 residues. Between the trimmed V and J ends, which lost 4 bases and 1 base, there was a span of 10 bases. Germline V lookup: CDR1 SNHLY, CDR2 FYNNEI. Here the CDR3 reads CASSVDSGNTEAFF. The CDR3 nucleotides are TGTGCCAGCAGTGTGGACAGCGGGAACACTGAAGCTTTCTTT.

This clone was recorded a few times. The gene calls are TRBV6-5 and TRBJ2-7; D might be TRBD1 (7 bases). This CDR3 spans 15 amino acids. Trimming shortened V by 2 bases and J by 9 bases, and 20 bases separated the two germline ends. Germline loops: CDR1 MNHEY, CDR2 SVGAGI. In nucleotides, the CDR3 is TGTGCCAGCAGTTACGACCCGTCCGCTCAGGGGGGGCAGTACTTC. It specifies CASSYDPSAQGGQYF.